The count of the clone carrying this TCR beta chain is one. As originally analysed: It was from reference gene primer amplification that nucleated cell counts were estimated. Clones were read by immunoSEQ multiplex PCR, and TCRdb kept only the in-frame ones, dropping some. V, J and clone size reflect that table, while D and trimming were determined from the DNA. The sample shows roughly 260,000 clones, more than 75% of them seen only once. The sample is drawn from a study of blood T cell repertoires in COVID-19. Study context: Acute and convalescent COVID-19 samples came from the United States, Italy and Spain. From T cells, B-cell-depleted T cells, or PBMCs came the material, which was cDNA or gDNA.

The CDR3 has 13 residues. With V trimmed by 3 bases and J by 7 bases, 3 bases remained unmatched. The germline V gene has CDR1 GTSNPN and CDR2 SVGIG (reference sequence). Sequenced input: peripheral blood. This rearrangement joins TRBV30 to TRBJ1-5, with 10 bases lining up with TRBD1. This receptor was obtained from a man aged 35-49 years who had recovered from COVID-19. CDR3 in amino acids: CAWSGQGGQPQHF. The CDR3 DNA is TGTGCCTGGAGCGGACAGGGGGGCCAGCCCCAGCATTTT.